A single sample gave rise to the 5 T cell receptor beta chains below, sequenced in a study of Tregs in tolerant kidney transplant recipients. Method: immunoSEQ multiplex PCR; TCRdb's copy keeps in-frame clones and lacks some. The data contain 15,000 to 19,000 clones, about 92% of them singletons. The specimen was CD8+ T cells from blood. These receptors were taken from a human donor in good health.

The rearrangement joins TRBV19 to TRBJ2-1; D is tentatively TRBD1 or TRBD2 (5 bases each). The CDR3 runs 14 residues. Germline lookup yields CDR1 LNHDA and CDR2 SQIVND (reference sequence). Trimming shortened V by 3 bases and J by 5 bases, and 11 bases separated the two germline ends. CDR3 nucleotides: TGTGCCAGTAGTATTTGGAGAGGGGACAATGAGCAGTTCTTC. Translating gives CASSIWRGDNEQFF.

The chain is built from TRBV7-9 and TRBJ2-3; 9 bases map to TRBD2. This CDR3 is 15 amino acids long. V lost 3 bases to trimming and J lost 8 bases; unmatched junction nucleotides: 9. Germline V gives CDR1 SEHNR, CDR2 FQNEAQ (reference sequence). The CDR3 region is CASSFPREGPGTQYF. The CDR3, as DNA: TGTGCCAGCAGCTTTCCGCGGGAGGGCCCAGGTACGCAGTATTTT.

The chain employs TRBV6-1 and TRBJ2-7, with 9 bases lining up with TRBD1. With 8 bases clipped from V and 4 bases from J, the junction kept 3 bases outside the gene matches. Germline V CDR1 and CDR2: MNHNS, SASEGT. The CDR3 extends over 12 amino acids. The CDR3 DNA is TGTGCCAGCCTGGACAGGGGTTACGAGCAGTACTTC. Encoded protein: CASLDRGYEQYF.

The rearrangement uses TRBV10-3 and TRBJ2-1; 7 bases agree with TRBD2. CDR3 length equals 13 residues. J gave up 9 bases and V 2 bases, and 4 bases lay outside the gene matches. CDR1 is ENHRY, CDR2 SYGVKD, per germline. CDR3 region: CAISETLAVEQFF. The CDR3 nucleotides read TGTGCCATCAGTGAGACGCTAGCGGTTGAGCAGTTCTTC.

This clone has only one observation. V is TRBV18 and J is TRBJ2-2; D perhaps matches TRBD1 (5 bases). CDR1 is KGHSH, CDR2 LQKENI, per germline. This CDR3 is built from 18 residues. V lost 2 bases and J 8 bases, leaving 24 bases between the germline ends. CDR3 residues: CASSPWGSSSLSRGELFF. The CDR3 DNA sequence: TGTGCCAGCTCACCATGGGGCTCCAGTTCCCTATCTAGGGGGGAGCTGTTTTTT.